In this sample, the clone carrying this T cell receptor beta chain turned up a few times. These data belong to a study of identical twins. From the 5' RACE reads, TCRdb called clonotypes with MiXCR, one entry per CDR3 protein. The sample consists of about 480,000 distinct CDR3 sequences, 13% to 15% of them appearing once. This CDR3 spans 13 amino acids. V lost 6 bases and J lost 0, with 6 bases in between. Germline V gene data show CDR1 as SNHLY and CDR2 as FYNNEI. These records were also assigned to another study, of yellow fever vaccine responses in identical twins. That work adds: Reported findings indicate that twins' vaccine T cell responses seemed partially convergent, partially personalized.

The sequenced sample was CD4+ T cells sorted from blood. The TCR comes from a woman under 30 in good health. This chain connects TRBV2 to TRBJ1-5; D unclear. CDR3: CASRENSNQPQHF. In DNA form, the CDR3 reads TGTGCCAGCAGGGAGAATAGCAATCAGCCCCAGCATTTT.